These 4 T cell receptor beta chains originate from one sample sequenced in a study of blood T cell repertoires in COVID-19. The table came from immunoSEQ multiplex PCR; TCRdb's copy has only in-frame clones and leaves some out. The repertoire holds 66,000 or so clones, with roughly 75% as singletons. The sample comprised peripheral blood. The receptor set was obtained from a human donor in a cohort sampled during active COVID-19.

The V call is TRBV7-3, the J call TRBJ2-5, with 8 bases identical to TRBD2. The germline CDR1 and CDR2 sequences are SGHTA and FQGTGA. The trim removed 4 bases at V and 5 bases at J, leaving 18 bases unmatched. The CDR3 totals 18 residues. The CDR3 DNA is TGTGCCAGCAGCTCCAAGGGGCGGGAGGCTGGGTTCGGGGAGACCCAGTACTTC. Translation gives CASSSKGREAGFGETQYF.

V gene TRBV4-1 combines with J gene TRBJ1-2; 7 positions match TRBD1. V was pared by 1 base and J by 1 base, with 3 bases of the junction left unmatched. The CDR3 is made up of 15 amino acids. The germline CDR1 and CDR2 sequences are MGHRA and YSYEKL. CDR3 nucleotide sequence: TGCGCCAGCAGCCAAGTGCAGGGGGATAACTATGGCTACACCTTC. This sequence encodes CASSQVQGDNYGYTF.

The chain has TRBV19 and TRBJ2-2, with 7 bases matching TRBD1. The length of the CDR3 is 15 residues. From germline, CDR1 is LNHDA and CDR2 SQIVND (reference sequence). Germline trimming cut 5 bases from V and 5 bases from J; bases unmatched to any gene: 8. DNA of the CDR3: TGTGCCAGTAGTCCGAGACAGGGCCGGACCGGGGAGCTGTTTTTT. This gives the protein CASSPRQGRTGELFF.

The chain recombines TRBV7-4 with TRBJ2-7; D unresolved. V lost 3 bases to trimming and J lost 7 bases, with 4 bases between them. Looked up from germline, CDR1 is SGHVT and CDR2 is SQSDAQ. The CDR3 runs to 10 residues. The CDR3 loop is CASSFLEQYF. In nucleotides, the CDR3 is TGTGCCAGCAGCTTCCTTGAGCAGTACTTC.